These T cell receptor beta chains were read from a single sample in a study of vaccination and CD4 T cells after COVID-19. TCRdb redid the calling of the PCR reads with MiXCR, one entry per CDR3 protein. Among just over 20,000 distinct CDR3 sequences listed, 60% to 75% were seen once. Which antigens these TCRs recognize remains unknown. Sequencing was performed on CD4+ T cells from blood, cultured in vitro. The receptors derive from a human donor who had recovered from COVID-19. CDR3s include the opening cysteine and the closing phenylalanine or tryptophan. Fields, in order: D gene, clone size, J gene, V gene, CDR3 protein, CDR3 DNA. The D gene is left open where the match is weak. Rows may omit the clone size; those that give it use once, few, many or a size class.

>.|few|TRBJ1-2|TRBV15
CATRPGMDYGYTF
TGTGCCACCCGACCGGGGATGGACTATGGCTACACCTTC
>TRBD1|.|TRBJ1-4|TRBV7-2
CASSPRQGTREKLFF
TGTGCCAGCAGCCCTCGACAGGGGACACGTGAAAAACTGTTTTTT
>.|few|TRBJ1-5|TRBV12-3/TRBV12-4
CASSLGGKQPQHF
TGTGCCAGCAGTTTAGGGGGGAAGCAGCCCCAGCATTTT
>.|.|TRBJ2-5|TRBV6-1
CASINSWQETQYF
TGTGCCAGCATTAACAGTTGGCAAGAGACCCAGTACTTC
>.|.|TRBJ1-2|TRBV28
CASSPFGYGYTF
TGTGCCAGCAGTCCCTTTGGATATGGCTACACCTTC
>.|.|TRBJ2-7|TRBV5-1
CASSFEGPYGQYF
TGCGCCAGCAGCTTTGAGGGCCCGTACGGGCAGTACTTC
>.|.|TRBJ1-2|TRBV20-1
CSAFLRGGTYGYTF
TGCAGTGCTTTCCTTCGGGGGGGGACCTATGGCTACACCTTC
>.|few|TRBJ2-3|TRBV6-4
CASSLQASTDTQYF
TGTGCCAGCAGTTTACAGGCTAGCACAGATACGCAGTATTTT
>.|.|TRBJ1-3|TRBV20-1
CSARSTTGNTIYF
TGCAGTGCTAGATCGACCACCGGAAACACCATATATTTT
>.|.|TRBJ1-1|TRBV7-8
CASSYHRFRGYTEAFF
TGTGCCAGCAGCTACCACAGGTTCCGAGGGTACACTGAAGCTTTCTTT
>.|.|TRBJ2-7|TRBV11-2
CASSLDLLSREQYF
TGTGCCAGCAGCTTAGATCTCTTAAGTCGGGAGCAGTACTTC
>TRBD1|.|TRBJ1-1|TRBV19
CASSIGTVGTEAFF
TGTGCCAGTAGTATTGGGACAGTAGGAACTGAAGCTTTCTTT
>TRBD1|.|TRBJ1-4|TRBV7-8
CASGAGTGREKLFF
TGTGCCAGCGGCGCCGGGACAGGGAGGGAGAAACTGTTTTTT